This entry features one T cell receptor beta chain sequence. Using immunoSEQ multiplex PCR, the repertoire was profiled, and TCRdb retains in-frame clones only, with some absent. The sample yields fewer than 70,000 clones, 80% seen once. These data belong to a study of blood T cell repertoires in COVID-19. In the study overall: Whether acute or convalescent, the COVID-19 samples came from the United States, Italy and Spain. T cells, B-cell-depleted T cells, or PBMCs provided the cDNA or gDNA that served as material.

This CDR3 comprises 13 residues. Per germline, CDR1 SGHDN and CDR2 FVKESK. Trimming left V 2 bases short and J 10 bases short, with 14 bases between. The rearrangement uses TRBV14 and TRBJ1-1, with a weak D call TRBD1 (6 bases). The receptor was isolated from a man aged 25 to 40 with COVID-19, enrolled during active disease. The sequenced sample consisted of peripheral blood. DNA of the CDR3: TGTGCCAGCAGCCAACTCCGGGACATCGGAGCTTTCTTT. Protein: CASSQLRDIGAFF.